The 32 T cell receptor beta chains below were found in one sample sequenced in a study of T cell responses to AZD1222 COVID-19 vaccine. TCRdb keeps only in-frame clones here, not all; method: immunoSEQ multiplex PCR. In the table there are 70,000 to 95,000 clones, about 86% of which are singletons. The sequencing used peripheral blood, collected 28 days after the second AZD1222 dose. The source is an adult who received the AZD1222 COVID-19 vaccine.

This clone came up once. V gene TRBV11-2 combines with J gene TRBJ2-3; D ambiguous. The length of the CDR3 is 11 residues. CDR1 is SGHAT and CDR2 is FQNNGV in the germline V gene. The V end was cut by 5 bases, the J end by 5 bases, with 5 bases between. The CDR3: CASSPGDTQYF. The CDR3 DNA reads TGTGCCAGCAGCCCGGGAGATACGCAGTATTTT.

The chain joins TRBV4-3 to TRBJ2-6, with D possibly TRBD1 on 6 matching bases. Germline V CDR1 and CDR2: LGHNA, YSLEER. The V gene lost 0 bases and the J gene lost 2 bases, with 14 bases spanning the gap. CDR3 length: 18 residues. CDR3 DNA: TGCGCCAGCAGCCAAGAGAGACAGGCCGGGGCTGGGGCCAACGTCCTGACTTTC. Its translation: CASSQERQAGAGANVLTF.

The chain links TRBV7-9 to TRBJ1-6, with D possibly matching TRBD1 (5 bases). The CDR3 covers 15 residues. The germline gives CDR1 SEHNR, CDR2 FQNEAQ (reference sequence). Trimming shortened V by 5 bases and J by 7 bases, and 15 bases separated the two germline ends. The CDR3 sequence: CASSLRVGGNSPLHF. The DNA for the CDR3 is TGTGCCAGCAGCCTCAGAGTGGGGGGAAATTCACCCCTCCACTTT.

The gene calls are TRBV12-2 and TRBJ1-2. TRBV12-2 is a listed pseudogene. The CDR3 covers 15 residues. For the CDR3, the DNA is TGTGCAAGTCGCTTTCTGGAAATCGAGGTCACCGGCTACACCTTC. It translates to CASRFLEIEVTGYTF.

The V call is TRBV5-1, the J call TRBJ2-5; 10 positions agree with TRBD1. CDR1 is SGHRS and CDR2 is YFSETQ in the germline V gene. Trimming removed 3 bases from V and 2 bases from J; junction bases left unmatched: 4. The CDR3 covers 15 residues. The chain's CDR3 is CASSWTGGVQETQYF. The CDR3 DNA reads TGCGCCAGCAGCTGGACAGGGGGGGTGCAAGAGACCCAGTACTTC.

The genes are TRBV18 and TRBJ2-7; TRBD1 agrees at 8 bases. Germline-derived CDR1 and CDR2 are KGHSH and LQKENI. This CDR3 contains 14 residues. Trimming took 3 bases from V and 2 from J; bases not matched to a gene: 3. CDR3 residues: CASSPQGATYEQYF. CDR3 sequence (DNA): TGTGCCAGCTCACCGCAGGGGGCCACCTACGAGCAGTACTTC.

The chain joins TRBV12-5 to TRBJ2-3, with D perhaps matching TRBD1 or TRBD2 (6 bases each). The CDR3 sequence is 14 residues long. The germline V gene has CDR1 LGHNT and CDR2 FRNRAP. The V gene lost 5 bases and the J gene lost 2 bases, with 11 bases spanning the gap. The CDR3 coding sequence is TGTGCTAGTGGTACTGGGGGGCTCACAGATACGCAGTATTTT. It translates to CASGTGGLTDTQYF.

The V call is TRBV5-1, the J call TRBJ2-4, with D perhaps TRBD1 (7 bases). The CDR3 runs 16 residues. V lost 4 bases and J lost 4, with 18 bases in between. The germline CDR1 and CDR2 sequences are SGHRS and YFSETQ. The CDR3 protein is CASSPGTSGGKNIQYF. In nucleotides, the CDR3 is TGCGCCAGCAGCCCGGGGACTTCAGGGGGAAAAAACATTCAGTACTTC.

In nucleotides, the CDR3 is TGTGCCAGCAGTTTATCGCTGGGCAGGGCAGGTTCACCCCTCCACTTT. Translated: CASSLSLGRAGSPLHF. The chain has TRBV27 and TRBJ1-6; possible D gene TRBD1, 5 bases. Deletions cut 0 bases from V and 9 bases from J, with 15 bases between. From germline, CDR1 is MNHEY and CDR2 SMNVEV (reference sequence). This CDR3 has 16 amino acids.

This clone occurred a few times. This rearrangement joins TRBV7-2 to TRBJ1-3; possible D gene TRBD1, 5 bases. Germline loops: CDR1 SGHTA, CDR2 FQGNSA. Trimming pared 0 bases from V and 0 bases from J, leaving 6 bases between. This CDR3 is 15 amino acids long. CDR3 residues: CASSLAQGSGNTIYF. CDR3 DNA: TGTGCCAGCAGCTTAGCTCAGGGCTCTGGAAACACCATATATTTT. Full variable domain (outside the CDR3, taken from reference TRBV7-2 and TRBJ1-3): GAGVSQSPSNKVTEKGKDVELRCDPISGHTALYWYRQSLGQGLEFLIYFQGNSAPDKSGLPSDRFSAERTGGSVSTLTIQRTQQEDSAVYLCASSLAQGSGNTIYFGEGSWLTVV.

This chain joins TRBV11-2 and TRBJ2-7; D perhaps matches TRBD2 (6 bases). The CDR3 runs to 13 residues. The V gene's germline CDR1 is SGHAT and CDR2 FQNNGV. V was clipped by 5 bases and J by 2 bases, with 10 bases between them. The CDR3 spells CASSPAGTYEQYF. DNA of the CDR3: TGTGCCAGCAGCCCTGCGGGGACCTACGAGCAGTACTTC.

V usage is TRBV2 and J usage is TRBJ2-7, with D possibly matching TRBD2 (6 bases). Trimming removed 4 bases at V and 2 bases at J, with 9 bases between. The CDR3 is 13 residues long. Germline V CDR1 and CDR2: SNHLY, FYNNEI. This CDR3 reads CASSGGVAYEQYF. The CDR3 bases are TGTGCCAGCAGTGGGGGGGTCGCCTACGAGCAGTACTTC.

This clone has only one observation. Here the CDR3 reads CASRGTIFSGANVLTF. The CDR3 nucleotides are TGTGCCAGCAGGGGGACCATTTTCTCTGGGGCCAACGTCCTGACTTTC. V gene TRBV28 combines with J gene TRBJ2-6; D might be TRBD1 or TRBD2, each matching 5 bases. V was trimmed by 6 bases and J by 0 bases, leaving 12 bases between them. There are 16 residues in the CDR3. Germline lookup yields CDR1 MDHEN and CDR2 SYDVKM.

The rearrangement uses TRBV19 and TRBJ2-3; D unclear. Germline lookup yields CDR1 LNHDA and CDR2 SQIVND (reference sequence). V gave up 10 bases and J gave up 4 bases, with 12 bases separating them. CDR3 size: 12 residues. CDR3 coding DNA: TGTGCCACCGGGCGCGCTTCAGATACGCAGTATTTT. Its protein is CATGRASDTQYF.

The chain employs TRBV4-2 and TRBJ1-1; TRBD1 aligns across 9 bases. The CDR3 extends over 14 amino acids. V gave up 4 bases and J gave up 2 bases; unmatched junction bases: 2. The germline CDR1 and CDR2 sequences are LGHNA and YNFKEQ. As DNA, the CDR3 is TGTGCCAGCAGCCGACAGGGGGGAAACACTGAAGCTTTCTTT. This gives the protein CASSRQGGNTEAFF.

The gene calls are TRBV28 and TRBJ2-7; TRBD1 aligns across 7 bases. The CDR3 runs 14 residues. Per germline, CDR1 MDHEN and CDR2 SYDVKM. V shed 1 base, J shed 3 bases, and the junction held 3 bases outside the gene matches. The CDR3 loop reads CASSLSGQNYEQYF. CDR3 in DNA: TGTGCCAGCAGTTTATCGGGACAGAACTACGAGCAGTACTTC. Full variable domain (outside the CDR3, taken from reference TRBV28 and TRBJ2-7): DVKVTQSSRYLVKRTGEKVFLECVQDMDHENMFWYRQDPGLGLRLIYFSYDVKMKEKGDIPEGYSVSREKKERFSLILESASTNQTSMYLCASSLSGQNYEQYFGPGTRLTVT.

J is TRBJ2-3 and V is TRBV10-3; D unclear. Trimming took off 4 bases at V and 0 bases at J, with 8 bases between the two ends. Per germline, CDR1 ENHRY and CDR2 SYGVKD. The CDR3 has 14 amino acids. The CDR3: CAISGGSSTDTQYF. DNA of the CDR3: TGTGCCATCAGTGGGGGTTCTAGCACAGATACGCAGTATTTT.

In this sample, this clone turned up once. This chain uses TRBV9 with TRBJ2-3, with 12 nucleotides matching TRBD2. Trimming removed 5 bases from V and 5 bases from J; junction bases left unmatched: 6. The CDR3 consists of 15 residues. In germline, CDR1 is SGDLS, CDR2 YYNGEE. DNA of the CDR3: TGTGCCAGCAGGGCTAGCGGGGGGGCCATAGATACGCAGTATTTT. Its protein is CASRASGGAIDTQYF.

V and J are TRBV12-3 or TRBV12-4 and TRBJ2-2; D gene uncertain. Trimming cost V 6 bases and J 3 bases, with 8 bases left between them. This CDR3 is built from 13 residues. The DNA for the CDR3 is TGTGCCAGCAGGATTAGGGACACCGGGGAGCTGTTTTTT. Protein product: CASRIRDTGELFF.

This chain joins TRBV6-5 and TRBJ1-1, with D tentatively TRBD1 (5 bases). CDR1 and CDR2 (germline): MNHEY, SVGAGI. The CDR3 has 15 amino acids. Trimming took off 7 bases at V and 2 bases at J, with 17 bases between the two ends. CDR3 in DNA: TGTGCCAGCACCCTTCGGGGAGGGGCAAACACTGAAGCTTTCTTT. It translates to CASTLRGGANTEAFF.

CDR3 in DNA: TGTGCCAGCAGACCGAGCGGACTTCTAGCGGGAGTTCTCTATGAGCAGTTCTTC. Its translation: CASRPSGLLAGVLYEQFF. The chain combines TRBV28 with TRBJ2-1; TRBD2 aligns across 10 bases. The CDR3 has 18 residues. With V trimmed by 6 bases and J by 8 bases, 19 bases remained unmatched. Looked up from germline, CDR1 is MDHEN and CDR2 is SYDVKM.

The genes are TRBV12-5 and TRBJ2-7; D possibly corresponds to TRBD1 (6 bases). Germline lookup yields CDR1 LGHNT and CDR2 FRNRAP. The CDR3 sequence is 16 residues long. The ends were cut back, 0 bases at V and 0 bases at J, with 12 bases in the middle. DNA of the CDR3: TGTGCTAGTGGTTTGGTATCGAGGGGGAGCTCCTACGAGCAGTACTTC. Its translation is CASGLVSRGSSYEQYF.

The J gene is TRBJ2-5, the V gene TRBV10-3; 8 positions match TRBD1. This CDR3 has 14 residues. J was trimmed by 5 bases and V by 6 bases; bases with no gene match: 8. Germline CDR1 ENHRY, CDR2 SYGVKD. The CDR3, as DNA: TGTGCCATCAGCAGGACAGGGATCAGGGAGACCCAGTACTTC. Protein product: CAISRTGIRETQYF.

The chain combines TRBV6-5 with TRBJ1-4, with 8 bases fitting TRBD1. V lost 5 bases and J lost 8; bases outside the gene matches: 7. The CDR3 sequence is 14 residues long. Per the germline V gene, CDR1 is MNHEY and CDR2 is SVGAGI. The CDR3 loop is CASSPGGGTEKLFF. The CDR3, as DNA: TGTGCCAGCAGTCCAGGGGGCGGTACGGAAAAACTGTTTTTT.

The CDR3 bases are TGTGCCAGCAGCTTAGGGGCAGGGGTCTTGCCAGGGGCCAACGTCCTGACTTTC. As protein: CASSLGAGVLPGANVLTF. The chain combines TRBV5-4 with TRBJ2-6; TRBD1 is a possible D gene (6 bases). Trimming cost V 2 bases and J 4 bases, with 19 bases left between them. The CDR3 spans 18 residues. Germline V lookup: CDR1 SGHNT, CDR2 YYREEE (reference sequence). Full variable domain (remainder filled in from reference TRBV5-4 and TRBJ2-6): ETGVTQSPTHLIKTRGQQVTLRCSSQSGHNTVSWYQQALGQGPQFIFQYYREEENGRGNFPPRFSGLQFPNYSSELNVNALELDDSALYLCASSLGAGVLPGANVLTFGAGSRLTVL.

This rearrangement joins TRBV9 to TRBJ1-1; perhaps TRBD1 as D (6 bases). The CDR3 is 13 residues long. Germline V gives CDR1 SGDLS, CDR2 YYNGEE. V lost 3 bases, J lost 4 bases, and 10 bases lay in between. CDR3 residues: CASSAGAGTEAFF. CDR3 sequence (DNA): TGTGCCAGCAGCGCAGGGGCGGGCACTGAAGCTTTCTTT.

CDR3 bases: TGCGCCAGCAGCCAAGCCCCCGGAGGGCTGTTTTTT. Its translation: CASSQAPGGLFF. The chain joins TRBV4-1 to TRBJ1-4, with unresolved D. Germline V lookup: CDR1 MGHRA, CDR2 YSYEKL. There are 12 residues in the CDR3. Trimming cost V 1 base and J 14 bases, with 11 bases left between them.

The chain couples TRBV7-2 to TRBJ2-7; no reliable D call. The V and J ends lost 5 bases and 4 bases respectively, with 12 bases between them. CDR1 and CDR2 from the germline V gene are SGHTA and FQGNSA. CDR3 length: 13 residues. As DNA, the CDR3 is TGTGCCAGCAGCGCAAATCCCCTATACGAGCAGTACTTC. Encoded protein: CASSANPLYEQYF.

This rearrangement joins TRBV19 to TRBJ2-4; TRBD1 matches 7 bases. In germline, CDR1 is LNHDA, CDR2 SQIVND (reference sequence). This CDR3 has 19 amino acids. Trimming took 5 bases from V and 2 from J; bases not matched to a gene: 18. The CDR3 nucleotides read TGTGCCAGTAGTCAGACTTACAGGGGCTCGGGTTCTACCAAAAACATTCAGTACTTC. Protein sequence: CASSQTYRGSGSTKNIQYF.

This clone was counted only a few times. The CDR3 here is CASGVGGLGGYTF. The CDR3 DNA follows: TGTGCTAGTGGTGTAGGGGGCCTCGGGGGCTACACCTTC. The rearrangement uses TRBV12-5 and TRBJ1-2, with TRBD1 identical over 7 bases. CDR1 is LGHNT, CDR2 FRNRAP, per germline. V lost 5 bases and J lost 8; bases outside the gene matches: 8. The CDR3 length is 13 residues. Full variable domain (outside the CDR3, taken from reference TRBV12-5 and TRBJ1-2): DARVTQTPRHKVTEMGQEVTMRCQPILGHNTVFWYRQTMMQGLELLAYFRNRAPLDDSGMPKDRFSAEMPDATLATLKIQPSEPRDSAVYFCASGVGGLGGYTFGSGTRLTVV.

DNA for the CDR3: TGTGCCAGCACTACTAGCGGGTCGCGGGCCGAGACCCAGTACTTC. Translated: CASTTSGSRAETQYF. This chain joins TRBV3-1 (or the pseudogene TRBV3-2) and TRBJ2-5, with TRBD2 matching 9 bases. CDR1 is LGHDT, CDR2 YNNKEL, per germline (reference sequence). This CDR3 comprises 15 residues. V was clipped by 7 bases and J by 5 bases; unmatched bases: 11.

A single count supports this clone. The V call is TRBV20-1, the J call TRBJ1-2; D is unresolved. The length of the CDR3 is 11 residues. Between the trimmed V and J ends, which lost 0 bases and 6 bases, there was a span of 5 bases. Germline V gene sequence: CDR1 DFQATT, CDR2 SNEGSKA (reference sequence). CDR3 DNA: TGCAGTGCTAGAGATTATCATGGCTACACCTTC. Translating it yields CSARDYHGYTF.